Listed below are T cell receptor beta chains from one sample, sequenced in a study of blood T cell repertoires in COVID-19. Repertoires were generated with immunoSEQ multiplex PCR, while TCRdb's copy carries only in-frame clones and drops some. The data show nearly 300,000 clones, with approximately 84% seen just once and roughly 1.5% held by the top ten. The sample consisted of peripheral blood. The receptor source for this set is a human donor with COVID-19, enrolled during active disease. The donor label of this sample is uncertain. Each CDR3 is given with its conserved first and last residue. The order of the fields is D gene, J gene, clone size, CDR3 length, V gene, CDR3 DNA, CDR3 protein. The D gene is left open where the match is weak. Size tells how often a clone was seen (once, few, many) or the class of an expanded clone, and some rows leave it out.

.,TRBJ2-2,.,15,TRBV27,TGTGCCAGCAGTTTTCAGACAGGGAACACCGGGGAGCTGTTTTTT,CASSFQTGNTGELFF
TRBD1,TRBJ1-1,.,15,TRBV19,TGTGCCAGTAGTATAGATCCACAGGGGTGGGGTGAAGCTTTCTTT,CASSIDPQGWGEAFF
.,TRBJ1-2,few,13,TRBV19,TGTGCCAGTAGTGCGGGACGGGTCTATGGCTACACCTTC,CASSAGRVYGYTF
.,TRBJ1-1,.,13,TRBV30,TGTGCCTGGAGTCGACCGGGGATCCCTGAAGCTTTCTTT,CAWSRPGIPEAFF
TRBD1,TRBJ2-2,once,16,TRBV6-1,TGTGCCAGCAGTGAGGGGACAGGGTGGTTCACCGGGGAGCTGTTTTTT,CASSEGTGWFTGELFF
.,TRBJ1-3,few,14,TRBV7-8,TGTGCCAGCAGCCGCGGGGGCTCTGGAAACACCATATATTTT,CASSRGGSGNTIYF
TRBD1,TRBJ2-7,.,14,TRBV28,TGTGCCAGCAGTCCCGCAGGGGGCTCCTACGAGCAGTACTTC,CASSPAGGSYEQYF
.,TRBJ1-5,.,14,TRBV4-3,TGCGCCAGCAGCCAAGGTACCTTGGGCTGGCCCCAGCATTTT,CASSQGTLGWPQHF
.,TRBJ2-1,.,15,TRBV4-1,TGCGCCAGCAGTCTATACCCTAATACAGGGACTGAGCAGTTCTTC,CASSLYPNTGTEQFF
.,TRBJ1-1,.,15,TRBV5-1,TGCGCCAGCAGCTTGACAACCAGTTTGAACACTGAAGCTTTCTTT,CASSLTTSLNTEAFF
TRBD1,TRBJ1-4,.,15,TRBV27,TGTGCCAGCAGTTCTCTAACAGGGGGGAATGAAAAACTGTTTTTT,CASSSLTGGNEKLFF
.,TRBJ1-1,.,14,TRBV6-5,TGTGCCAGCAGTTCTGACCGGGGTTACACTGAAGCTTTCTTT,CASSSDRGYTEAFF
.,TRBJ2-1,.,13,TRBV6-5,TGTGCCAGCAGTCCCAGGGGTAGGAGTGAGCAGTTCTTC,CASSPRGRSEQFF
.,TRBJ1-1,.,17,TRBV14,TGTGCCAGCAGCCAAGATTGGGGGGTACGGTCGAACACTGAAGCTTTCTTT,CASSQDWGVRSNTEAFF
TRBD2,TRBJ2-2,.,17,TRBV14,TGTGCCAGCAGCCAGGGACTAGCGGGAATCCACACCGGGGAGCTGTTTTTT,CASSQGLAGIHTGELFF
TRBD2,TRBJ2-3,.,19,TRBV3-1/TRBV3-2,TGTGCCAGCAGCCAATTGCCCCCACGGGCGGGAGGCCCCGAGCATACGCAGTATTTT,CASSQLPPRAGGPEHTQYF
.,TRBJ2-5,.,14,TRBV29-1,TGCAGCGTTCACGATGTCGGGGGTACAGAGACCCAGTACTTC,CSVHDVGGTETQYF
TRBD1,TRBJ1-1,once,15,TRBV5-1,TGCGCCAGCAGCTGGCCAACAGGGGAAGGGACTGAAGCTTTCTTT,CASSWPTGEGTEAFF
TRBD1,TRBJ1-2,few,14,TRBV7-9,TGTGCCAGCAGCTCGATACAGGGGGATGGTGGCTACACCTTC,CASSSIQGDGGYTF
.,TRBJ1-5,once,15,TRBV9,TGTGCCAGCAGCGCAGGGGCGAATAGCAATCAGCCCCAGCATTTT,CASSAGANSNQPQHF
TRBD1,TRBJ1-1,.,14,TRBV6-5,TGTGCCAGCAGCCGGGGACAGGGGAACACTGAAGCTTTCTTT,CASSRGQGNTEAFF
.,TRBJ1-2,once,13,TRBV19,TGTGCCAGTTGCGGAACTTCTAACTATGGCTACACCTTC,CASCGTSNYGYTF
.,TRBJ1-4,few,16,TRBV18,TGTGCCAGCTCCCCTACACGACAGCACTCTAATGAAAAACTGTTTTTT,CASSPTRQHSNEKLFF
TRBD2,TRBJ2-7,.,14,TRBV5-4,TGTGCCAGCAGCCTAGCGGGGGGGGCCTACGAGCAGTACTTC,CASSLAGGAYEQYF
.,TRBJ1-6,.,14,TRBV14,TGTGCCAGCAGCCCCGGCGGCTATAATTCACCCCTCCACTTT,CASSPGGYNSPLHF
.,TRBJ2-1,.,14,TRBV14,TGTGCCAGCAGCCAAGTGCGACTTCACAATGAGCAGTTCTTC,CASSQVRLHNEQFF
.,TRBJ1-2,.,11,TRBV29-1,TGCAGCGTTGCGTCTAACTATGGCTACACCTTC,CSVASNYGYTF
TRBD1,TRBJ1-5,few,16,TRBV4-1,TGCGCCAGCAGCCAAGATCCCCCAGGGGGTGATCAGCCCCAGCATTTT,CASSQDPPGGDQPQHF
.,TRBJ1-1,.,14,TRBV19,TGTGCCAGTAGCCCCCCGGACAGGAACACTGAAGCTTTCTTT,CASSPPDRNTEAFF
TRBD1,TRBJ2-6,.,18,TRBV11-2,TGTGCCAGCAGCCGCAGGACAGGGACTCGCTCTGGGGCCAACGTCCTGACTTTC,CASSRRTGTRSGANVLTF
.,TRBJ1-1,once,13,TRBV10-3,TGTGCCATCAGTGAGGGAGTTCGCACTGAAGCTTTCTTT,CAISEGVRTEAFF
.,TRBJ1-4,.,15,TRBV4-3,TGCGCCAGCAGCCTTCGAATAGGGGTCAATGAAAAACTGTTTTTT,CASSLRIGVNEKLFF
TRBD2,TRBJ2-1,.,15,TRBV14,TGTGCCAGCAGCCGGACTAGCGGGAGTTGGGGTGAGCAGTTCTTC,CASSRTSGSWGEQFF
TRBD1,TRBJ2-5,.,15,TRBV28,TGTGCCAGCAGTTTCCCGACAGGGCACCAAGAGACCCAGTACTTC,CASSFPTGHQETQYF
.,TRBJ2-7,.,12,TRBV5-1,TGCGCCAGCGCCGAGGTTCTAAGCGAGCAGTACTTC,CASAEVLSEQYF
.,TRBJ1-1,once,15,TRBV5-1,TGCGCCAGCAGCTTCACTTCAGGGGCCAACACTGAAGCTTTCTTT,CASSFTSGANTEAFF
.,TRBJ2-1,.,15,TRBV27,TGTGCCAGCATCTTGACAGGTACCTCCTACAATGAGCAGTTCTTC,CASILTGTSYNEQFF